This TCR beta chain was identified in a study of T cell changes during pregnancy in multiple sclerosis. Sequencing was performed with immunoSEQ multiplex PCR; in TCRdb, only in-frame clones are kept and a portion is missing. The data hold 45,000 to 60,000 clones, with 80% to 95% observed a single time. CDR1 is LGHNA and CDR2 is YSLEER in the germline V gene. J lost 6 bases, V lost 0 bases, and 11 bases had no gene match. The length of the CDR3 is 16 residues. The sequences come from peripheral blood, collected after pregnancy. The rearrangement links TRBV4-3 to TRBJ2-7; 7 nucleotides align to TRBD2. The source of this sequence is a female donor in good health, enrolled as a control in a pregnancy study. The CDR3 DNA is TGCGCCAGCAGCCAAGATGGGGCGGGAGAGCAGGGCGAGCAGTACTTC. Translated, it gives CASSQDGAGEQGEQYF.